The 2 T cell receptor beta chains presented below share a single source sample, sequenced in a study of cytomegalovirus exposure and HLA in healthy donors. Produced via immunoSEQ multiplex PCR; TCRdb's table is partial and in-frame only. The sample records 100,000 to 150,000 clones, roughly nine tenths being singletons. The sequencing sample was made of PBMCs. All receptors come from a woman between 18 and 29 years old in good health and CMV-seronegative.

The genes are TRBV4-1 and TRBJ2-7, with 9 bases aligning to TRBD1. The CDR3 extends over 16 amino acids. V shed 0 bases, J shed 1 base, and the junction held 4 bases outside the gene matches. Germline V gene lookup returns CDR1 MGHRA and CDR2 YSYEKL. The CDR3, as DNA: TGCGCCAGCAGCCAAGATTCCGGGACAGGGTCCTACGAGCAGTACGTC. Translated, it gives CASSQDSGTGSYEQYV.

CDR3 coding DNA: TGTGCCAGCAGTTTGACTAGCGGGGGGGTCCACGAGCAGTACGTC. Translating gives CASSLTSGGVHEQYV. The chain combines TRBV28 with TRBJ2-7; TRBD2 matches at 14 bases. V lost 3 bases and J lost 5; bases outside the gene matches: 3. The CDR3 sequence is 15 residues long. In germline, CDR1 is MDHEN, CDR2 SYDVKM.